A selection of T cell receptor beta chains follows, all from one sample in a study of T cells in Graves' hyperthyroidism and ophthalmopathy. TCRdb used MiXCR to reprocess the multiplex PCR reads, holding one entry per CDR3 protein. The sample has around 700,000 distinct CDR3 sequences; approximately 19% are singletons. The sample taken for sequencing was blood. The receptors come from a woman aged 45-60 years with Graves' hyperthyroidism that later progressed to Graves' ophthalmopathy. Each CDR3 is given with its conserved first and last residue. D genes are given only for firm matches. Clone size is stated in some rows and not others, as once, few, many or a class when expanded.

J | size | D | V | DNA | CDR3
TRBJ1-5 | few | TRBD1 | TRBV2 | TGTGCCAGCAGTGAACTAGGAGGGACAGGGATGAGCAATCAGCCCCAGCATTTT | CASSELGGTGMSNQPQHF
TRBJ1-2 | few | NA | TRBV4-1 | TGCGCCAGCAGCACGAATGGGGACTTCTATGGCTACACCTTC | CASSTNGDFYGYTF
TRBJ2-1 | NA | NA | TRBV29-1 | TGCAGCGTCCTTGACACCCCCGGCGAGCAGTTCTTC | CSVLDTPGEQFF
TRBJ2-3 | NA | TRBD2 | TRBV9 | TGTGCCAGCAGCGTAGAACCGAGCGGGGTAATTTCGGGAACTAGCACAGATACGCAGTATTTT | CASSVEPSGVISGTSTDTQYF
TRBJ1-3 | many | TRBD1 | TRBV30 | TGTGCCTGGACCTCCCCGGGACAGGGACGTTTCTCTGGAAACACCATATATTTT | CAWTSPGQGRFSGNTIYF
TRBJ1-4 | few | NA | TRBV27 | TGTGCCAGCAGGATACGATGGAGGACTAATGAAAAACTGTTTTTT | CASRIRWRTNEKLFF
TRBJ1-6 | many | NA | TRBV6-1 | TGTGCCAGCATCACTCAGGCGCATAATTCACCCCTCCACTTT | CASITQAHNSPLHF
TRBJ1-5 | many | NA | TRBV9 | TGTGCCAGCAGCGTAGGGTTTGGGGCGAGCCAGCCCCAGCATTTT | CASSVGFGASQPQHF
TRBJ2-4 | once | TRBD2 | TRBV5-1 | TGCGCCAGCAGCTTAACTAGCGGGGTAATAGCCAAAAACATTCAGTACTTC | CASSLTSGVIAKNIQYF
TRBJ2-1 | many | TRBD1 | TRBV11-2 | TGTGCCAGCAGGCTTTCGGGACAGGGTTTTTGGAGTGAGCAGTTCTTC | CASRLSGQGFWSEQFF
TRBJ1-1 | many | TRBD1 | TRBV7-9 | TGTGCCAGCAGCCCAGGGGGTGAAACTGAAGCTTTCTTT | CASSPGGETEAFF
TRBJ1-1 | many | NA | TRBV18 | TGTGCCAGCTCACCGTCCGAGGGGAGGAACACTGAAGCTTTCTTT | CASSPSEGRNTEAFF
TRBJ1-6 | NA | TRBD1 | TRBV27 | TGTGCCAGCAGTCAGCCCGGGACAGGGATTTCACCCCTCCACTTT | CASSQPGTGISPLHF
TRBJ2-3 | NA | TRBD1 | TRBV6-1 | TGTGCCAGTTACAAACTTACAGGGGGCGGCACAGATACGCAGTATTTT | CASYKLTGGGTDTQYF
TRBJ2-1 | few | TRBD1 | TRBV10-1 | TGCGCCAAAAAACGTCGACAGGGCTACAATGAGCAGTTCTTC | CAKKRRQGYNEQFF
TRBJ2-7 | many | NA | TRBV3-1 | TGTGCCAGCGGAGACAAATCCTACGAGCAGTACTTC | CASGDKSYEQYF
TRBJ1-2 | many | NA | TRBV7-8 | TGTGCCAGCAGCGACGACCGGGACCGGGACGGTGACTATGGCTACACCTTC | CASSDDRDRDGDYGYTF
TRBJ2-1 | NA | NA | TRBV20-1 | TGCAGTGCTATTCTCAGGGATTACAATGAGCAGTTCTTC | CSAILRDYNEQFF
TRBJ2-7 | many | NA | TRBV27 | TGTGCCAGCAGCCTCTCTCAGGGGAGTACGGGCGAGCAGTACTTC | CASSLSQGSTGEQYF
TRBJ1-5 | NA | TRBD1 | TRBV4-1 | TGCGCCAGCAGCCCATTACCGGGACAGGGGCTCGGGCAGCCCCAGCATTTT | CASSPLPGQGLGQPQHF
TRBJ2-4 | NA | NA | TRBV6-1 | TGTGCCAGCAGTGATGGTTCGGGCATTCAGTACTTC | CASSDGSGIQYF
TRBJ1-1 | NA | NA | TRBV19 | TGTGCCAGTAGTATAAATGCAGGGGTGAACACTGAAGCTTTCTTT | CASSINAGVNTEAFF
TRBJ2-5 | NA | NA | TRBV19 | TGTGCCAGTAGTGTTCCCGGTCTCGAAGAGACCCAGTACTTC | CASSVPGLEETQYF
TRBJ1-2 | many | TRBD1 | TRBV20-1 | TGCAGTGCTTGTCCCGGGACAGGGAACTATGGCTACACCTTC | CSACPGTGNYGYTF
TRBJ2-2 | few | NA | TRBV5-1 | TGCGCCAGCACCCCTCCTGCTCGGCACGGGGAGCTGTTTTTT | CASTPPARHGELFF
TRBJ1-2 | many | NA | TRBV6-2/TRBV6-3 | TGTGCCAGCAGTTTGCAGACCCGTAGTACGGGTGGCTACACCTTC | CASSLQTRSTGGYTF